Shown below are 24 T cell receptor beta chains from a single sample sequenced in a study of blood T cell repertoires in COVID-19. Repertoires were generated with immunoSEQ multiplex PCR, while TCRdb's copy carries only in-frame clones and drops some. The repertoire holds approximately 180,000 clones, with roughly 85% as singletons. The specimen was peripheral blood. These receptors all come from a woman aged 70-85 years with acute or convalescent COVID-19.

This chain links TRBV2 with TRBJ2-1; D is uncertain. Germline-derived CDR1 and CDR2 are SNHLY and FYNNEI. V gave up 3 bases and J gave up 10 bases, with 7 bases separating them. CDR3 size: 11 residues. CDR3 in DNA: TGTGCCAGCAGTGAGCTAGGAGAGCAGTTCTTC. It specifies CASSELGEQFF.

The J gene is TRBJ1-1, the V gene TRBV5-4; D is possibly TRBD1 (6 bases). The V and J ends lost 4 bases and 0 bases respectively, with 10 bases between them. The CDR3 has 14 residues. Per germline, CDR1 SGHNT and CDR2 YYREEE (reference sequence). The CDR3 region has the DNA TGTGCCAGCAGCCCCGGGACAATGAACACTGAAGCTTTCTTT. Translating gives CASSPGTMNTEAFF.

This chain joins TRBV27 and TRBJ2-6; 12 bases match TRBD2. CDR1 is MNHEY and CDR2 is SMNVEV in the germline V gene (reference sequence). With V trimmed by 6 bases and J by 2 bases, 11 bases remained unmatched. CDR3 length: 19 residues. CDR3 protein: CASSPRGLAGGPGANVLTF. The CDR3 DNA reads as TGTGCCAGCAGCCCTCGGGGCCTAGCGGGAGGGCCTGGGGCCAACGTCCTGACTTTC.

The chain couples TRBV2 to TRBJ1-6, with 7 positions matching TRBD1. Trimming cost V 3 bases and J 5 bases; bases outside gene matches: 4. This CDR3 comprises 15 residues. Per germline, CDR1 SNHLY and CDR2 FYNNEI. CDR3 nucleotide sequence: TGTGCCAGCAGTGAGGGACAGATAAATAATTCACCCCTCCACTTT. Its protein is CASSEGQINNSPLHF.

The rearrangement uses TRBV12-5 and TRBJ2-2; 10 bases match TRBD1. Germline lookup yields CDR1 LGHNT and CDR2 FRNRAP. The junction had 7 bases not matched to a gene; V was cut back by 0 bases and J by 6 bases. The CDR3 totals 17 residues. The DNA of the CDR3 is TGTGCTAGTGGTTTGGTACGCCGGGACAGGGGTGCCGGGGAGCTGTTTTTT. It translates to CASGLVRRDRGAGELFF.

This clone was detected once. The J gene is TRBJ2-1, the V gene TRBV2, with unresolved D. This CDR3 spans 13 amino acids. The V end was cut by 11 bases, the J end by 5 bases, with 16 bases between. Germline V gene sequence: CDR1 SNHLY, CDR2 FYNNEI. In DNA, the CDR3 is TGTGCCGTAGGCCAGGAAAGCCACAATGAGCAGTTCTTC. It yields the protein CAVGQESHNEQFF.

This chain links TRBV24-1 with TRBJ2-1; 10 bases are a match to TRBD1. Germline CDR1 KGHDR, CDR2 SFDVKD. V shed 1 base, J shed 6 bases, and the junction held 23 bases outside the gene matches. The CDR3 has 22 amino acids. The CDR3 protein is CATSDFLNLGQGLPTICNEQFF. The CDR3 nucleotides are TGTGCCACCAGTGATTTCCTGAATTTGGGACAGGGGTTACCTACCATTTGCAATGAGCAGTTCTTC.

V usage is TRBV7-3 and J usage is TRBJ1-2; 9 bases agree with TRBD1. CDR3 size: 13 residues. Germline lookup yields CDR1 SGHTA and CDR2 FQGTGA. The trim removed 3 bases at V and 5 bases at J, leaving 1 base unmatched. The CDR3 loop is CASSFGTGYGYTF. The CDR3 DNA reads TGTGCCAGCAGCTTCGGGACAGGGTATGGCTACACCTTC.

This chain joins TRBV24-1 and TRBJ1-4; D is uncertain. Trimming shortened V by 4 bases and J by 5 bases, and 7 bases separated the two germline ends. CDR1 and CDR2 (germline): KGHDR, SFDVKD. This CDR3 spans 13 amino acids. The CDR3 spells CATSDSHNEKLFF. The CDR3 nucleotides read TGTGCCACCAGTGACAGTCACAATGAAAAACTGTTTTTT.

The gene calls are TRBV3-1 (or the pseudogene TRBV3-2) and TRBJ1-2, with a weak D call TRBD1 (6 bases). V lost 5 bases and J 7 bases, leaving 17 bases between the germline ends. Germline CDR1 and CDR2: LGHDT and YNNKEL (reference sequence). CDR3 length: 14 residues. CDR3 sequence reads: CASSLNRGALGYTF. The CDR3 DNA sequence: TGTGCCAGCAGCTTAAACCGGGGGGCGCTTGGCTACACCTTC.

In nucleotides, the CDR3 is TGTGCCAGCAGCACGACTAGCGGGAGTCGAAACGAGCAGTACTTC. This codes for CASSTTSGSRNEQYF. V and J are TRBV2 and TRBJ2-7, with TRBD2 matching 12 bases. V trimming: 6 bases; J trimming: 5 bases; junction bases outside the gene matches: 8. This CDR3 is built from 15 residues. Germline CDR1 and CDR2: SNHLY and FYNNEI. Drawing the rest from reference TRBV2 and TRBJ2-7, the complete variable domain is EPEVTQTPSHQVTQMGQEVILRCVPISNHLYFYWYRQILGQKVEFLVSFYNNEISEKSEIFDDQFSVERPDGSNFTLKIRSTKLEDSAMYFCASSTTSGSRNEQYFGPGTRLTVT.

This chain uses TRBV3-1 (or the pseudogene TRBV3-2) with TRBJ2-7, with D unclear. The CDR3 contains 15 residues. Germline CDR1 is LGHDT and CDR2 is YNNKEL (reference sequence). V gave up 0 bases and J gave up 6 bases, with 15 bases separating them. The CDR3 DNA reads TGTGCCAGCAGCCAAGATCCCCGCTATTGGTCCGAGCAGTACTTC. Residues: CASSQDPRYWSEQYF.

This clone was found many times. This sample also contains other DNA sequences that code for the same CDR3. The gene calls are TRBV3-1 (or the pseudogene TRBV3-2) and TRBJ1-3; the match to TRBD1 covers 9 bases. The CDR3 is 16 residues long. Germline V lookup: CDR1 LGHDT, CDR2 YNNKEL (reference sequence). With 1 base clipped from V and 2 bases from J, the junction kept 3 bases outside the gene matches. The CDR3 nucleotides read TGTGCCAGCAGCCAAGTACAGGGGGCACCTGGAAACACCATATATTTT. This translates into CASSQVQGAPGNTIYF.

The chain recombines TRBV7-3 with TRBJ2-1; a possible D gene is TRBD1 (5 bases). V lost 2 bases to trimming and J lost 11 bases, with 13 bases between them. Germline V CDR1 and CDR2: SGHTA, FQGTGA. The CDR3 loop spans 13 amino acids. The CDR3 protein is CASSLSSVGQQFF. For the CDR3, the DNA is TGTGCCAGCAGCTTATCCTCAGTGGGGCAGCAGTTCTTC.

The CDR3 bases are TGTGCCAGCAGTGAACAGACAGGGTCGGGGGAGACCCAGTACTTC. Amino acid sequence: CASSEQTGSGETQYF. The V and J genes are TRBV2 and TRBJ2-5; TRBD1 agrees at 7 bases. The CDR3 totals 15 residues. The V segment lost 2 bases and the J segment 5 bases; nucleotides outside the gene matches: 8. CDR1 and CDR2 (germline): SNHLY, FYNNEI.

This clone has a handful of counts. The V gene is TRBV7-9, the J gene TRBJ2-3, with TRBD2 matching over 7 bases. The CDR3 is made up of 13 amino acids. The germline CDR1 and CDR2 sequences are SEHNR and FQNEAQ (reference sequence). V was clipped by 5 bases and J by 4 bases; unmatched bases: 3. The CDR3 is CASSTSVADTQYF. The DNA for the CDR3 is TGTGCCAGCAGCACTAGCGTCGCAGATACGCAGTATTTT.

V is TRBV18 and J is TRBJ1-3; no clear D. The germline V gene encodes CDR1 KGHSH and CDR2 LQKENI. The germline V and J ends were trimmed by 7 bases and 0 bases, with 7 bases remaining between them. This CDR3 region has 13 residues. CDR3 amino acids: CASLQSSGNTIYF. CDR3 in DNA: TGTGCCAGCTTACAGAGCTCTGGAAACACCATATATTTT.

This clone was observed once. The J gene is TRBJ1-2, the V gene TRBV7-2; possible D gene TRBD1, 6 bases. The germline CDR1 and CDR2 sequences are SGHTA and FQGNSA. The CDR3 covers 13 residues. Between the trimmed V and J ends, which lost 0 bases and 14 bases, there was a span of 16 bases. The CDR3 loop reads CASSLAIDRTATF. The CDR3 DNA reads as TGTGCCAGCAGCTTAGCCATAGACAGGACTGCGACCTTC.

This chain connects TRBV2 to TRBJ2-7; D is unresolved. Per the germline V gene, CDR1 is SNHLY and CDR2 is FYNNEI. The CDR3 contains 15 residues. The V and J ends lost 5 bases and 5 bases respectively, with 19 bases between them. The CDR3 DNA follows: TGTGCCAGCAGTTTTACAGTAAGCCCTGCCCACGAGCAGTACTTC. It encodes CASSFTVSPAHEQYF.

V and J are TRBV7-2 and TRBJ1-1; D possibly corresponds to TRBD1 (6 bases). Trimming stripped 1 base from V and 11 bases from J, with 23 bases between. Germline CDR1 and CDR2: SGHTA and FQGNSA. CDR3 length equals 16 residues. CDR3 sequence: CASSLVTAGAKVLAFF. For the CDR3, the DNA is TGTGCCAGCAGCTTAGTTACAGCAGGGGCCAAGGTATTGGCTTTCTTT.

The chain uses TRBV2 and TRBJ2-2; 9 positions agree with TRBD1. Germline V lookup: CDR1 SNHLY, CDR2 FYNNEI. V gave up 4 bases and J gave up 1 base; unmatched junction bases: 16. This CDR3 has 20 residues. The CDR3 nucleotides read TGTGCCAGCAGTGTGTTTGGTGCTAAAAGGGACAGGGTGAACACCGGGGAGCTGTTTTTT. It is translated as CASSVFGAKRDRVNTGELFF.

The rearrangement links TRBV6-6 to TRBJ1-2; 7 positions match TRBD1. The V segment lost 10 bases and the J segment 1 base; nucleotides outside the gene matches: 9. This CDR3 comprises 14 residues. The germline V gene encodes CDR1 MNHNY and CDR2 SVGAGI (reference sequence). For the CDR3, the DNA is TGTGCCACTCAAGGGACAGAGATTAACTATGGCTACACCTTC. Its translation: CATQGTEINYGYTF.

This CDR3 is CASSIDLVSAFPNNEQFF. The CDR3 nucleotides read TGTGCCAGTAGTATAGATCTAGTTTCAGCGTTCCCCAACAATGAGCAGTTCTTC. The rearrangement uses TRBV19 and TRBJ2-1; D is unclear. V was pared by 0 bases and J by 5 bases, with 20 bases between. This CDR3 is built from 18 residues. Per the germline V gene, CDR1 is LNHDA and CDR2 is SQIVND (reference sequence).

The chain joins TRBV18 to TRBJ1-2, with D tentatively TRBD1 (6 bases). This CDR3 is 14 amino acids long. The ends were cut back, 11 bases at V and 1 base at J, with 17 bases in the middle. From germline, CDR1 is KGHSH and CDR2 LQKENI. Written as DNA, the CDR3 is TGTGCCGCACGGGGGGACACCAATAACTATGGCTACACCTTC. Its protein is CAARGDTNNYGYTF.